This TCR beta chain derives from a study of blood T cell repertoires in COVID-19. On the study more broadly: The samples span acute and convalescent COVID-19 from the United States, Italy and Spain.

The authors' processing: Researchers report that nucleated cell counts were estimated from reference gene primer amplification. TCRdb keeps only in-frame clones here, not all; method: immunoSEQ multiplex PCR. V and J calls plus clone size are reproduced from that table; the DNA served to infer D and trimming. Of about 300,000 clones listed, about 82% are singletons. This clone appeared a single time. CDR1 is SGHTA, CDR2 FQGNSA, per germline. This CDR3 is built from 15 residues. Trimming left V 5 bases short and J 0 bases short, with 11 bases between. This chain connects TRBV7-2 to TRBJ2-1; no reliable D call. The source is a woman between 50 and 59 years old with acute or convalescent COVID-19. The sample was peripheral blood. The CDR3 region has the DNA TGTGCCAGCAGCCCCTACGTATCCTCCTACAATGAGCAGTTCTTC. Protein: CASSPYVSSYNEQFF.